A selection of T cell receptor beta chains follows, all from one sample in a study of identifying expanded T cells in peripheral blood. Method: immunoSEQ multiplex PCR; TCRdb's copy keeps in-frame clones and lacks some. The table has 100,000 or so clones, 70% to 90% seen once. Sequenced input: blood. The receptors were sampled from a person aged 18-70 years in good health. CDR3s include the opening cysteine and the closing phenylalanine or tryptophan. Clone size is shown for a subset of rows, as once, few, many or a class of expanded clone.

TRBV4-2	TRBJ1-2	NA	CASSQHNDPGTLPNYGYTF
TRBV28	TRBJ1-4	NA	CASGQVRITNEKLFF
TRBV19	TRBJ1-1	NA	CASKFFGGIEAFF
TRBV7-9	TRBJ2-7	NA	CASSSETSVEYEQYF
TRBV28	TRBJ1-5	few	CASSRDQPQHF
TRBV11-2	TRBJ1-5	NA	CASSRDTNLRGNQPQHF
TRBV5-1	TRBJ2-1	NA	CASSLVPSGQNNEQFF
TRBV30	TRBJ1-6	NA	CAWVDTGNSPLHF
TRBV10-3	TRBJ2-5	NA	CAISRDGQGIQETQYF
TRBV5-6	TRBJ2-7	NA	CASSTLLQGALAYEQYF
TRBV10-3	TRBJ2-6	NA	CAISESGTGANVLTF
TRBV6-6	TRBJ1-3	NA	CASSKNTGNTIYF
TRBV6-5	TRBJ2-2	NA	CASKTDRIYTGELFF
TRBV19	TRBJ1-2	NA	CASRDGQTSDYGYTF
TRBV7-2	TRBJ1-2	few	CASSFGNYGYTF
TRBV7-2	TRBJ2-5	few	CASSLTSLGGETQYF
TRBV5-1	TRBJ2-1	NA	CASSQTPSGGANEQFF
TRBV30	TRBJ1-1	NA	CAWSGTGATEAFF
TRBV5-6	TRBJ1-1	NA	CASSLDVGFDMDTEAFF
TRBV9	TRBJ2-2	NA	CASSVGLPGQGATGELFF
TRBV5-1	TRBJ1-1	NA	CASSLGLGRDRRMNTEAFF
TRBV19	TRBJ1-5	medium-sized	CASAPDRGGNQPQHF
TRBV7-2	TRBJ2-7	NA	CASSLDPTGYEQYF
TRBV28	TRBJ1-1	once	CASSSPGDGRMNTEAFF
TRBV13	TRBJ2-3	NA	CASSLFRVDIATDTQYF
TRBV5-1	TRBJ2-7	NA	CASSLGYEQYF
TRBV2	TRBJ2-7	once	CASRDNSYEQYF
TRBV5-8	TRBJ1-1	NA	CASSLAFRVGTEAFF